This T cell receptor (beta chain) appears in the sequencing data of a study of Graves' ophthalmopathy and Graves' hyperthyroidism. Findings and limits, study-wide: Cross-validated, the 13-signature model showed 87.88%/81.08% sensitivity/specificity, and 80%/75% in the test set. Blood also held most thyroid clonotypes expanded above 0.001 frequency.

With regard to this clonotype: Its cognate antigen is unknown. One base away lies a much larger clone, so this may be a sequencing read error. This CDR3 is missing its conserved last phenylalanine or tryptophan, likely due to a read error.

The TCR beta CDR3 regions underwent amplification from RNA transcripts. HTBI primers served in a first-round RT-PCR, which a second-round multiplex PCR followed. TCRdb fed the multiplex PCR reads into MiXCR, producing one record per CDR3 protein. The sample yields almost 750,000 distinct CDR3 sequences, roughly two fifths seen once. Diagnosis was based on clinical symptoms, serum thyroxine, TRAb, thyroid ultrasound and orbital computed tomography. As the starting material, more than 8 ml of fresh peripheral blood yielded the PBMCs. Sequences were obtained from peripheral blood. This receptor was identified in an adult man with Graves' ophthalmopathy.

The CDR3 coding sequence is TGTGCCAGCAGACAGGGGCAGCCCCAGCATCTT. This translates into CASRQGQPQHL. The V call is TRBV24-1, the J call TRBJ1-5, with TRBD1 matching over 8 bases. V dropped 11 bases and J dropped 7; count of bases not matched to a gene: 3. The CDR3 is made up of 11 amino acids. Germline CDR1 reads KGHDR; CDR2 reads SFDVKD.